This TCR beta chain was identified in a study of blood T cell repertoires in COVID-19. Method: immunoSEQ multiplex PCR; TCRdb's copy keeps in-frame clones and lacks some. The repertoire holds some 200,000 clones, with more than 75% as singletons. This CDR3 is built from 12 residues. From germline, CDR1 is LNHDA and CDR2 SQIVND (reference sequence). Trimming removed 10 bases at V and 2 bases at J, with 11 bases between. The sequenced material came from peripheral blood. The rearrangement joins TRBV19 to TRBJ1-1, with D maybe TRBD1 (6 bases). The source is a man between 40 and 49 years old with active or convalescent COVID-19. The CDR3 protein is CATGQFNTEAFF. The CDR3 DNA sequence: TGTGCCACTGGACAGTTCAACACTGAAGCTTTCTTT. The whole variable domain, filled in from reference TRBV19 and TRBJ1-1, reads DGGITQSPKYLFRKEGQNVTLSCEQNLNHDAMYWYRQDPGQGLRLIYYSQIVNDFQKGDIAEGYSVSREKKESFPLTVTSAQKNPTAFYLCATGQFNTEAFFGQGTRLTVV.